These T cell receptor beta chains were read from a single sample in a study of T cell changes during pregnancy in multiple sclerosis. The data were produced by immunoSEQ multiplex PCR, yet TCRdb's version contains in-frame clones alone and is incomplete. Seen here are about 52,000 clones, approximately 90% observed once, and the top ten hold less than 0.4%. Specimen: CD4+ T cells from peripheral blood mononuclear cells, collected before pregnancy. The receptors here all came from a female donor with multiple sclerosis, enrolled in a pregnancy study. Each CDR3 is given with its conserved first and last residue. The D gene is left open where the match is weak. Where a row states a size, it is once, few, many or the class of an expanded clone; other rows omit it.

v_call	j_call	d_call	clone_size	cdr3_nt	cdr3_aa
TRBV15	TRBJ2-5	TRBD2	.	TGTGCCACCAGCAGAGGACTAGCCCAAGAGACCCAGTACTTC	CATSRGLAQETQYF
TRBV27	TRBJ2-7	.	.	TGTGCCAGCAGTTTCTTAGGGAGCTTCGACGAGCAGTACTTC	CASSFLGSFDEQYF
TRBV30	TRBJ2-7	.	.	TGTGCCTGGAGCGACTTGGGCTACGAGCAGTACTTC	CAWSDLGYEQYF
TRBV6-1	TRBJ2-7	TRBD2	once	TGTGCCAGCAGTGAAGGAATAGCGGGAGCGGGGGGCGAGCAGTACTTC	CASSEGIAGAGGEQYF
TRBV5-1	TRBJ2-6	TRBD1	.	TGCGCCAGCAGCTCAGGGGACAGGGTATCTGGGGCCAACGTCCTGACTTTC	CASSSGDRVSGANVLTF
TRBV27	TRBJ1-2	TRBD1	.	TGTGCCGTGCTGAAACGCGGTCGAGAGGACAGGACCTATGGCTACACCTTC	CAVLKRGREDRTYGYTF
TRBV4-1	TRBJ1-1	TRBD1	.	TGCGCCAGCAGCCGGAATACGGGACAGACCTGGAAGAACACTGAAGCTTTCTTT	CASSRNTGQTWKNTEAFF
TRBV5-1	TRBJ2-7	.	.	TGCGCCAGCAGAAGGGAGAACGAGCAGTACTTC	CASRRENEQYF
TRBV28	TRBJ2-5	.	.	TGTGCCAGCAGTTTAGTAGGTCGGGTCGAGACCCAGTACTTC	CASSLVGRVETQYF
TRBV28	TRBJ1-5	.	.	TGTGCCAGCAGTTTAACAGGGAGCAATCAGCCCCAGCATTTT	CASSLTGSNQPQHF
TRBV5-1	TRBJ2-7	.	.	TGCGCCAGCAGCCTGACTTCAGGGGCCACCTACGAGCAGTACTTC	CASSLTSGATYEQYF
TRBV9	TRBJ1-1	TRBD1	.	TGTGCCAGCAGCGTAAAGGGGGCTTCCACTGAAGCTTTCTTT	CASSVKGASTEAFF
TRBV19	TRBJ2-3	.	.	TGTGCCAGTAGTCGAAGGTCGGGGTCCACAGATACGCAGTATTTT	CASSRRSGSTDTQYF
TRBV27	TRBJ2-7	TRBD2	.	TGTGCCACACGGTCTAGCGGGAGGCTCTACGAGCAGTACTTC	CATRSSGRLYEQYF
TRBV10-3	TRBJ1-2	TRBD1	.	TGTGCCGTCAGTGAGACGGGACAGGGGCGCTATGGCTACACCTTC	CAVSETGQGRYGYTF
TRBV18	TRBJ1-1	.	.	TGTGCCAGCTCACAAGGGGGGGTTACTGAAGCTTTCTTT	CASSQGGVTEAFF
TRBV5-1	TRBJ2-7	TRBD1	.	TGCGCCAGCAGCTTGGGGACAGGTGGATACGAGCAGTACTTC	CASSLGTGGYEQYF
TRBV2	TRBJ2-7	TRBD2	.	TGTGCCAGCGGGGCTAGCGGCTACGAGCAGTACTTC	CASGASGYEQYF
TRBV27	TRBJ1-1	TRBD1	.	TGTGCCAGCAGTGTGTGGCAGGGGGCAGGGGTGAACACTGAAGCTTTCTTT	CASSVWQGAGVNTEAFF